The rows below give T cell receptor beta chains drawn from one sample of a study of identical twins. TCRdb passed the 5' RACE reads through MiXCR, listing each CDR3 protein once. Of about 520,000 distinct CDR3 sequences listed, around 20% were seen once; the top ten hold about 0.91%. The data also belong to a second study, concerning T cells expressing NK-cell markers.

Sequences were obtained from CD4+ T cells sorted from blood. These receptors were obtained from a woman aged 18-29 years in good health. CDR3s include the opening cysteine and the closing phenylalanine or tryptophan. A D gene is named only where the DNA matches it firmly. Clone size is stated in some rows and not others, as once, few, many or a class when expanded.

d_gene	abundance	j_gene	v_gene	CDR3nt	CDR3aa
TRBD1	NA	TRBJ2-1	TRBV20-1	TGCACCGTACATCGGGACAGTCACAATGAGCAGTTCTTC	CTVHRDSHNEQFF
TRBD1	few	TRBJ2-3	TRBV5-1	TGCGCCAGCGTCCGGGACAGGACCACAGATACGCAGTATTTT	CASVRDRTTDTQYF
NA	few	TRBJ1-4	TRBV27	TGTGCCAGCAGTTTATCGGGGCTCGGGGGTTATGAAAAACTGTTTTTT	CASSLSGLGGYEKLFF
NA	NA	TRBJ1-5	TRBV7-2	TGTGCCAGCAGGCCGGACAGTTACATTCAGCCCCAGCATTTT	CASRPDSYIQPQHF
NA	NA	TRBJ2-1	TRBV30	TGTGCCTGGAGTGTCCCCCCGGGGCCTTCCTACAATGAGCAGTTCTTC	CAWSVPPGPSYNEQFF
NA	few	TRBJ2-3	TRBV12-3/TRBV12-4	TGTGCCAGCACCCTACTCCGGAGTACGCAGTATTTT	CASTLLRSTQYF
NA	few	TRBJ1-1	TRBV12-3/TRBV12-4	TGTGCCAGCAGTTTAGAGAGGTTTGGAGGGACTGAAGCTTTCTTT	CASSLERFGGTEAFF
NA	many	TRBJ2-2	TRBV7-9	TGTGCCAGCAGCCCCGGTTGGAACACCGGGGAGCTGTTTTTT	CASSPGWNTGELFF
NA	NA	TRBJ1-1	TRBV12-3/TRBV12-4	TGTGCCAGCAACTCAGGGAGAGGGGGGTTTGAAGCTTTCTTT	CASNSGRGGFEAFF
NA	many	TRBJ2-1	TRBV29-1	TGCAGCGTTAGCTACAATGAGCAGTTCTTC	CSVSYNEQFF
NA	NA	TRBJ2-7	TRBV20-1	TGCAGTGCCGCCCCCAGATCTTACTACGAGCAGTACTTC	CSAAPRSYYEQYF
TRBD1	NA	TRBJ2-3	TRBV10-3	TGTGCCATCAGTGGACCTGGACAGGGCAACGGAGATACGCAGTATTTT	CAISGPGQGNGDTQYF
NA	NA	TRBJ1-2	TRBV20-1	TGCAGTGCTAGAGGGCAGGGCGGTAACTATGGCTACACCTTC	CSARGQGGNYGYTF
NA	few	TRBJ2-5	TRBV12-3/TRBV12-4	TGTGCCAGCAGTGCAACACCCGGGGGGCCTCAAGAGACCCAGTACTTC	CASSATPGGPQETQYF
NA	NA	TRBJ2-7	TRBV30	TGTGCCTGGAACGGTAACTACGAGCAGTACTTC	CAWNGNYEQYF
NA	few	TRBJ1-2	TRBV20-1	TGCAGTGCTAGAGTATCATTACGGATAGGTGGCTACACCTTC	CSARVSLRIGGYTF
NA	NA	TRBJ1-2	TRBV2	TGTGCCAGCAGCCAGACTGGCTATGGCTACACCTTC	CASSQTGYGYTF
TRBD1	few	TRBJ2-7	TRBV5-1	TGCGCCAGCGGGGACAGCTTCTACGAGCAGTACTTC	CASGDSFYEQYF
NA	NA	TRBJ1-2	TRBV7-9	TGTGCCAGCAGCTTAGTACAGGCGGCAGGCGGAGGCTACACCTTC	CASSLVQAAGGGYTF
NA	NA	TRBJ2-2	TRBV4-3	TGCGCCAGCAGCCAAGCCCCCGAGTTCACCACCGGGGAGCTGTTTTTT	CASSQAPEFTTGELFF
NA	many	TRBJ1-3	TRBV6-1	TGTGCCAGCAGTCCCCGTGGAGGGTCTGGAAACACCATATATTTT	CASSPRGGSGNTIYF
TRBD1	many	TRBJ1-1	TRBV9	TGTGCCAGCAGCGTAGTAAGTGGGACAGGGTATGGGGCTGAAGCTTTCTTT	CASSVVSGTGYGAEAFF
NA	NA	TRBJ1-4	TRBV5-1	TGCGCCAGCGCCCGGATTGGGTCTGCAACTAATGAAAAACTGTTTTTT	CASARIGSATNEKLFF
NA	few	TRBJ1-5	TRBV12-5	TGTGCTAGTGGTTTCCAGGGTCAGCCCCAGCATTTT	CASGFQGQPQHF
TRBD1	NA	TRBJ2-7	TRBV19	TGTGCCAGTAGTCTGACAGGGACCCCTACCGAGCAGTACTTC	CASSLTGTPTEQYF
NA	few	TRBJ2-7	TRBV7-9	TGTGCCAGCAGCTTGGGGGGTTGGGACGAGCAGTACTTC	CASSLGGWDEQYF
NA	NA	TRBJ1-1	TRBV6-5	TGTGCCAGCAGGGACTCCCTTGTCACTGAAGCTTTCTTT	CASRDSLVTEAFF
NA	few	TRBJ1-1	TRBV29-1	TGCAGCGGAGGGGGGAACACTGAAGCTTTCTTT	CSGGGNTEAFF
TRBD2	NA	TRBJ2-1	TRBV4-2	TGTGCCAGCAGCCACAACGGGGGGGCTTCCTACAATGAGCAGTTCTTC	CASSHNGGASYNEQFF
NA	few	TRBJ2-3	TRBV12-3/TRBV12-4	TGTGCCAGCAGCATCTGGATCGGGGGATCCACAGATACGCAGTATTTT	CASSIWIGGSTDTQYF
TRBD2	few	TRBJ2-7	TRBV10-3	TGTGCCACCCAGGTAAGCGGGGGGCAGTACGAGCAGTACTTC	CATQVSGGQYEQYF
TRBD2	few	TRBJ2-1	TRBV20-1	TGCAGTGCTTCGGGACTAGCGGGAGGGGACGAGCAGTTCTTC	CSASGLAGGDEQFF
NA	few	TRBJ2-5	TRBV3-1	TGTGCCAGCAGCCCGGGACCAGAGACCCAGTACTTC	CASSPGPETQYF
NA	NA	TRBJ2-7	TRBV10-3	TGTGCCATCAGTGTGAATGAAGGGGGCGAGCAGTACTTC	CAISVNEGGEQYF
TRBD2	NA	TRBJ2-3	TRBV6-5	TGTGCCAGCAGTTACTCGGGCGGGAGGGCAAATACGCAGTATTTT	CASSYSGGRANTQYF
TRBD2	few	TRBJ2-1	TRBV10-3	TGTGCCATCAGTGAGGGGACTACCTACTACAATGAGCAGTTCTTC	CAISEGTTYYNEQFF
NA	few	TRBJ1-6	TRBV20-1	TGCAGTGCTGTCCGGGGTAATTCACCCCTCCACTTT	CSAVRGNSPLHF
NA	NA	TRBJ2-3	TRBV15	TGTGCCACCAGCAGCCTTTCGGGCACAGATACGCAGTATTTT	CATSSLSGTDTQYF
NA	NA	TRBJ2-1	TRBV18	TGTGCCAGCTCACCACAGACGGGAGAATTTGAGCAGTTCTTC	CASSPQTGEFEQFF
TRBD1	NA	TRBJ1-1	TRBV11-2	TGTGCCAGCAGCCTCCGGACAGGGCCCAACACTGAAGCTTTCTTT	CASSLRTGPNTEAFF
NA	NA	TRBJ1-5	TRBV5-1	TGCGCCAGCAGCTTAAACGAGCAGGCATATCAGCCCCAGCATTTT	CASSLNEQAYQPQHF
NA	few	TRBJ2-7	TRBV5-1	TGCGCCAGCAGCTTGTACTCGGAAAGCTCCTACGAGCAGTACTTC	CASSLYSESSYEQYF
NA	NA	TRBJ2-2	TRBV21-1	TGTGCCAGCACCATTTTAGTGGTCGGGGAGCTGTTTTTT	CASTILVVGELFF
TRBD2	few	TRBJ2-1	TRBV2	TGTGCCAGCAGGGGGAAGACTAGCGGGAAAGACAATGAGCAGTTCTTC	CASRGKTSGKDNEQFF
NA	few	TRBJ2-7	TRBV20-1	TGCAGTGCGCAGACCGCGGGTCAGAACTCCTACGAGCAGTACTTC	CSAQTAGQNSYEQYF
TRBD1	few	TRBJ2-7	TRBV20-1	TGCAGTGCTTGCCGGACAGGACAATTGCCCTACGAGCAGTACTTC	CSACRTGQLPYEQYF
TRBD2	NA	TRBJ2-5	TRBV29-1	TGCAGCGTTGACGGGGGGAGAGAGACCCAGTACTTC	CSVDGGRETQYF
NA	NA	TRBJ2-2	TRBV20-1	TGCAGTGCTAGGCCACCTGACAGTTCGAACACCGGGGAGCTGTTTTTT	CSARPPDSSNTGELFF
NA	few	TRBJ2-7	TRBV6-5	TGTGCCAGCAGTTACTCGGCCCCGTCGGTGACCGAGCAGTACTTC	CASSYSAPSVTEQYF
NA	NA	TRBJ2-4	TRBV2	TGTGCCAGCAGTGAAGGCCCAGAAAACATTCAGTACTTC	CASSEGPENIQYF
NA	NA	TRBJ1-6	TRBV4-2	TGTGCCAGCAGCCATACTCAGGGTTATAATTCACCCCTCCACTTT	CASSHTQGYNSPLHF
NA	NA	TRBJ1-1	TRBV29-1	TGCAGCGGGACAAGAGAGCCTGAAGCTTTCTTT	CSGTREPEAFF
TRBD2	few	TRBJ2-3	TRBV6-1	TGTGCCAGCAGTCCGTATCGACTAGCGGGGGGGTTGGGTACGCAGTATTTT	CASSPYRLAGGLGTQYF
TRBD2	many	TRBJ2-7	TRBV6-1	TGTGCCAGCAGTCGTAGCGGGAGGGCGTACGAGCAGTACTTC	CASSRSGRAYEQYF
TRBD2	few	TRBJ2-1	TRBV4-3	TGCGCCAGCAGCCAAGATCTAGGACTAGCGGGGGTCTCCTACAATGAGCAGTTCTTC	CASSQDLGLAGVSYNEQFF